A single sample is the source of the 32 T cell receptor beta chains below, sequenced in a study of blood T cells in healthy people across ages (dated by TCRdb to the mid-2010s). The library was made by 5' RACE. The data were produced on an Illumina HiSeq 2500. A second PCR of roughly 7 to 11 cycles was performed with a sample-barcoded 5' primer and a J-beta primer mix. TCRdb trimmed the raw reads at Q25, called clones with MiXCR and kept productive beta chains. One record per CDR3 amino acid sequence lists the most common genes and DNA. The sample table lists 1.2 million to 1.5 million distinct CDR3 sequences, approximately 42% of them with a count of one. 6.5% to 10% of the sample goes to the ten largest clones. What was sequenced was blood. The receptors originated from a woman younger than 30 in good health.

V is TRBV2 and J is TRBJ1-2; TRBD1 matches at 10 bases. There are 12 residues in the CDR3. The V segment lost 9 bases and the J segment 2 bases; nucleotides outside the gene matches: 0. Germline lookup yields CDR1 SNHLY and CDR2 FYNNEI. CDR3 sequence: CARGQGNYGYTF. CDR3 in DNA: TGTGCCAGGGGACAGGGGAACTATGGCTACACCTTC.

About this clonotype: A much larger clone lies one base from this, so it may be a read error. V is TRBV10-3 and J is TRBJ2-5; 9 bases match TRBD1. Germline assignment: CDR1 ENHRY and CDR2 SYGVKD. V lost 2 bases and J lost 11; bases outside the gene matches: 9. The CDR3 runs 14 residues. The CDR3 nucleotides read TGTGCCATCAGTGAGCAAGGACAGGGGAATGAGCAGTACTTC. Amino acids: CAISEQGQGNEQYF.

This clonotype was seen only a few times. The V gene is TRBV20-1, the J gene TRBJ2-1; D call uncertain. V was pared by 3 bases and J by 7 bases, with 7 bases between. The CDR3 totals 11 residues. Per the germline V gene, CDR1 is DFQATT and CDR2 is SNEGSKA (reference sequence). Written as DNA, the CDR3 is TGCAGTGCTAGTTTTGAAAATGAGCAGTTCTTC. This translates into CSASFENEQFF.

The chain carries TRBV6-2 or TRBV6-3 and TRBJ2-4, with TRBD1 identical over 7 bases. The DNA end is more similar to TRBJ2-7, so the J call may be wrong. This CDR3 spans 17 amino acids. Germline CDR1 is MNHEY and CDR2 is SVGEGT. The CDR3 is CASSPYSSGTEGYEQYF. The CDR3 DNA is TGTGCCAGCAGCCCATATAGTTCCGGGACAGAGGGATACGAGCAGTACTTC.

The chain couples TRBV4-1 to TRBJ1-1; D perhaps matches TRBD1 (6 bases). The CDR3 loop spans 19 amino acids. In germline, CDR1 is MGHRA, CDR2 YSYEKL. V was cut by 0 bases and J by 2 bases, with 22 bases left in between. The CDR3 nucleotides are TGCGCCAGCAGCCAAGATACCGGGACCCAGGGGCTTATTAACACTGAAGCTTTCTTT. It specifies CASSQDTGTQGLINTEAFF.

This clonotype was counted a few times. The V call is TRBV7-2, the J call TRBJ2-1, with 15 positions matching TRBD2. Germline CDR1 reads SGHTA; CDR2 reads FQGNSA. The CDR3 length is 14 residues. The V gene end was trimmed by 4 bases and the J gene end by 12 bases; junction bases not matched to a gene: 4. CDR3 region: CASSSGLAGGGQFF. DNA of the CDR3: TGTGCCAGCAGCTCAGGACTAGCGGGGGGGGGGCAGTTCTTC.

About this clonotype itself: The junction departs from the called germline gene at one end, perhaps through a read error. The rearrangement joins TRBV7-8 to TRBJ2-3; D possibly corresponds to TRBD2 (7 bases). The CDR3 loop spans 15 amino acids. Germline V gives CDR1 SGHVS, CDR2 FQNEAQ. The chain's CDR3 is CASSGEGGGTDTQYF. In nucleotides, the CDR3 is TGTGCTAGCAGCGGCGAAGGGGGGGGCACAGATACGCAGTATTTT.

The chain combines TRBV10-3 with TRBJ2-3; D is ambiguous. This CDR3 is built from 15 residues. V lost 4 bases and J 1 base, leaving 12 bases between the germline ends. Germline-derived CDR1 and CDR2 are ENHRY and SYGVKD. CDR3 loop: CAISVARWGTDTQYF. DNA for the CDR3: TGTGCCATCAGTGTGGCGCGGTGGGGCACAGATACGCAGTATTTT.

For the CDR3, the DNA is TGTGCCAGCAGTTCGGAGAGGGGCGGGAGAAACACTGAAGCTTTCTTT. Amino acids: CASSSERGGRNTEAFF. The chain couples TRBV27 to TRBJ1-1; TRBD1 might be the D (5 bases). Germline V lookup: CDR1 MNHEY, CDR2 SMNVEV (reference sequence). The CDR3 runs 16 residues. V shed 4 bases and J shed 2 bases, with 17 bases lying between them.

The chain combines TRBV23-1 with TRBJ2-1; D perhaps matches TRBD2 (6 bases). Being an ORF, TRBV23-1 has a function that is uncertain. The length of the CDR3 is 14 residues. Deletions cut 6 bases from V and 0 bases from J, with 9 bases between. CDR3 sequence (DNA): TGCGCCAGCAGCGGGACTTACTCCTACAATGAGCAGTTCTTC. Its protein is CASSGTYSYNEQFF.

V usage is TRBV27 and J usage is TRBJ1-6; TRBD1 matches 8 bases. Trimming at V came to 8 bases and at J to 11 bases, leaving 8 bases not matched to a gene. Germline V gives CDR1 MNHEY, CDR2 SMNVEV (reference sequence). The CDR3 covers 13 residues. Written as DNA, the CDR3 is TGTGCCAGCGCCATTCAGACAGGGGCACCCCTCCACTTT. Translating gives CASAIQTGAPLHF.

The V gene is TRBV7-2, the J gene TRBJ2-1, with D perhaps matching TRBD2 (5 bases). The CDR3 covers 15 residues. In germline, CDR1 is SGHTA, CDR2 FQGNSA. V lost 3 bases and J lost 3, with 12 bases in between. The CDR3 coding sequence is TGTGCCAGCAGCTTTGAAGCGGAAGACTACAATGAGCAGTTCTTC. It encodes CASSFEAEDYNEQFF.

The J gene is TRBJ1-5, the V gene TRBV28, with D maybe TRBD1 (5 bases). Trimming shortened V by 2 bases and J by 9 bases, and 8 bases separated the two germline ends. The CDR3 is 12 residues long. The germline V gene encodes CDR1 MDHEN and CDR2 SYDVKM. CDR3 bases: TGTGCCAGCAGTTTAATGGGGGGGCCCCAGCATTTT. Its translation: CASSLMGGPQHF. Full variable domain (remainder filled in from reference TRBV28 and TRBJ1-5): DVKVTQSSRYLVKRTGEKVFLECVQDMDHENMFWYRQDPGLGLRLIYFSYDVKMKEKGDIPEGYSVSREKKERFSLILESASTNQTSMYLCASSLMGGPQHFGDGTRLSIL.

The table lists this clonotype with a few counts. The rearrangement uses TRBV20-1 and TRBJ1-4; the D gene is possibly TRBD1 (5 bases). This CDR3 is 13 amino acids long. Germline V gene data show CDR1 as DFQATT and CDR2 as SNEGSKA (reference sequence). The germline V and J ends were trimmed by 5 bases and 5 bases, with 12 bases remaining between them. For the CDR3, the DNA is TGCAGTGCTCAGACAGATTCGAATGAAAAACTGTTTTTT. It is translated as CSAQTDSNEKLFF.

This clonotype has more than one count but fewer than ten. This chain uses TRBV27 with TRBJ2-1; 12 nucleotides match TRBD2. After removal of 6 bases from V and 6 bases from J, the junction contained 6 bases not matched to a gene. Germline V lookup: CDR1 MNHEY, CDR2 SMNVEV (reference sequence). The length of the CDR3 is 15 residues. CDR3: CASSLLAGGVNEQFF. The CDR3 nucleotides read TGTGCCAGCAGCCTACTAGCGGGAGGAGTCAATGAGCAGTTCTTC.

This clonotype occurred a few times. The chain recombines TRBV5-6 with TRBJ2-1, with a tentative D call TRBD2 (6 bases). Trimming left V 0 bases short and J 0 bases short, with 16 bases between. In germline, CDR1 is SGHDT, CDR2 YYEEEE. The CDR3 runs 18 residues. In DNA form, the CDR3 reads TGTGCCAGCAGCTTGGGTGGTAGCGGTTCGAGCTCCTACAATGAGCAGTTCTTC. Encoded protein: CASSLGGSGSSSYNEQFF.

This clonotype was counted a few times. This chain joins TRBV28 and TRBJ2-1, with D uncertain. Germline V lookup: CDR1 MDHEN, CDR2 SYDVKM. The length of the CDR3 is 13 residues. With 4 bases removed from V and 0 bases from J, the gap between germline ends came to 4 bases. The chain's CDR3 is CASSSHSYNEQFF. In DNA, the CDR3 is TGTGCCAGCAGTTCACACTCCTACAATGAGCAGTTCTTC.

The CDR3 region is CASSPRRSGDYEQYF. The CDR3 DNA follows: TGCGCCAGCAGCCCCCGGAGGTCCGGAGACTACGAGCAGTACTTC. The chain is built from TRBV5-1 and TRBJ2-7, with D possibly matching TRBD2 (5 bases). Germline assignment: CDR1 SGHRS and CDR2 YFSETQ. The CDR3 spans 15 residues. V was trimmed by 4 bases and J by 3 bases, leaving 17 bases between them.

This clonotype showed up many times. This chain connects TRBV5-6 to TRBJ2-5; D perhaps matches TRBD1 (6 bases). The CDR3 extends over 16 amino acids. Germline CDR1 reads SGHDT; CDR2 reads YYEEEE. Trimming stripped 4 bases from V and 5 bases from J, with 21 bases between. The CDR3 DNA reads as TGTGCCAGCAGCGGACTGGACAGAGGGTTGATGGAGACCCAGTACTTC. Translating it yields CASSGLDRGLMETQYF.

The rearrangement uses TRBV29-1 and TRBJ2-3; 9 bases map to TRBD2. The V and J ends lost 0 bases and 1 base, in that order; junction bases with no gene match: 5. The germline CDR1 and CDR2 sequences are SQVTM and ANQGSEA. This CDR3 region has 16 residues. The chain's CDR3 is CSVEEVLAGGTDTQYF. The DNA of the CDR3 is TGCAGCGTTGAAGAGGTATTAGCGGGAGGCACAGATACGCAGTATTTT.

Many counts were recorded for this clonotype. The chain is built from TRBV9 and TRBJ2-1; 8 bases are a match to TRBD1. Germline V gene sequence: CDR1 SGDLS, CDR2 YYNGEE. The CDR3 covers 15 residues. V gave up 3 bases and J gave up 0 bases; unmatched junction bases: 2. CDR3 region: CASSAGTGSYNEQFF. The CDR3 nucleotides read TGTGCCAGCAGCGCTGGGACAGGCTCCTACAATGAGCAGTTCTTC.

V usage is TRBV20-1 and J usage is TRBJ2-5; D is perhaps TRBD1 (5 bases). The CDR3 length is 14 residues. Germline V CDR1 and CDR2: DFQATT, SNEGSKA (reference sequence). The ends were cut back, 0 bases at V and 0 bases at J, with 8 bases in the middle. The CDR3 sequence is CSARDPGHQETQYF. The CDR3 region has the DNA TGCAGTGCTAGAGATCCAGGGCACCAAGAGACCCAGTACTTC.

The gene calls are TRBV20-1 and TRBJ2-7; D is ambiguous. The closer fit of TRBJ2-5 to the DNA end suggests the J call may be wrong. Germline lookup yields CDR1 DFQATT and CDR2 SNEGSKA (reference sequence). This CDR3 is built from 12 residues. The CDR3 reads CSAGRRPETQYF. The DNA of the CDR3 is TGCAGTGCTGGAAGACGCCCGGAGACCCAGTACTTC.

This clonotype was seen only a few times. The gene calls are TRBV7-9 and TRBJ1-2, with unresolved D. V lost 2 bases and J lost 5, with 15 bases in between. The CDR3 is 15 residues long. The germline CDR1 and CDR2 sequences are SEHNR and FQNEAQ (reference sequence). This CDR3 is CASSLSSANTYGYTF. The CDR3 DNA reads TGTGCCAGCAGCTTAAGCTCGGCGAACACTTATGGCTACACCTTC.

This clonotype appeared a few times. The J gene is TRBJ2-5, the V gene TRBV20-1; TRBD1 matches at 9 bases. Losses at the gene ends were 5 bases for V and 5 bases for J; bases not matched to a gene: 3. This CDR3 has 12 residues. Germline lookup yields CDR1 DFQATT and CDR2 SNEGSKA (reference sequence). In DNA form, the CDR3 reads TGCAGTGCTCCGACAGGGGGGGAGACCCAGTACTTC. Residues: CSAPTGGETQYF.

There are a few counts of this clonotype. V usage is TRBV7-2 and J usage is TRBJ2-7; TRBD2 might be the D (6 bases). The CDR3 consists of 16 residues. V was shortened by 0 bases and J by 0 bases, with 12 bases between the two germline ends. Germline V gene lookup returns CDR1 SGHTA and CDR2 FQGNSA. The CDR3 DNA is TGTGCCAGCAGCTTAGCCCCCCACGGGAGCTCCTACGAGCAGTACTTC. Its protein product is CASSLAPHGSSYEQYF.

V gene TRBV20-1 combines with J gene TRBJ2-1, with D possibly TRBD2 on 5 matching bases. Trimming removed 3 bases from V and 0 bases from J, with 12 bases in between. The CDR3 spans 15 residues. Germline assignment: CDR1 DFQATT and CDR2 SNEGSKA (reference sequence). The CDR3 sequence: CSASQPGSSYNEQFF. CDR3 coding DNA: TGCAGTGCTAGCCAGCCGGGGAGCTCCTACAATGAGCAGTTCTTC.

The count of this clonotype is one. The chain recombines TRBV3-1 with TRBJ2-5, with TRBD1 as a possible D gene (6 bases). CDR1 and CDR2 (germline): LGHDT, YNNKEL (reference sequence). This CDR3 spans 14 amino acids. Trimming shortened V by 2 bases and J by 5 bases, and 12 bases separated the two germline ends. The CDR3 nucleotides are TGTGCCAGCAGCCAACTTGGGGGCGGGGAGACCCAGTACTTC. This encodes CASSQLGGGETQYF.

This sequence joins TRBV14 and TRBJ1-6, with a weak D call TRBD1 (5 bases). The CDR3 sequence is 14 residues long. V lost 3 bases and J lost 7, with 10 bases in between. Germline loops: CDR1 SGHDN, CDR2 FVKESK. CDR3 sequence: CASSQGVPNSPLHF. In DNA, the CDR3 is TGTGCCAGCAGCCAGGGGGTTCCCAATTCACCCCTCCACTTT.

The V gene is TRBV20-1, the J gene TRBJ2-3, with D possibly TRBD2 on 7 matching bases. Germline lookup yields CDR1 DFQATT and CDR2 SNEGSKA (reference sequence). This CDR3 contains 16 residues. With 3 bases removed from V and 0 bases from J, the gap between germline ends came to 16 bases. This CDR3 is CSASGIRGASTDTQYF. DNA of the CDR3: TGCAGTGCTAGCGGGATTCGGGGGGCGAGCACAGATACGCAGTATTTT.

This chain connects TRBV5-1 to TRBJ2-3, with a tentative D call TRBD1 (7 bases). Germline CDR1 and CDR2: SGHRS and YFSETQ. With 3 bases removed from V and 2 bases from J, the gap between germline ends came to 13 bases. The CDR3 has 15 residues. The DNA for the CDR3 is TGCGCCAGCAGCTGGGGGGACAGTTCCACAGATACGCAGTATTTT. It yields the protein CASSWGDSSTDTQYF.

This clonotype was seen a handful of times. V and J are TRBV6-5 and TRBJ1-4; 7 bases line up with TRBD1. Germline V lookup: CDR1 MNHEY, CDR2 SVGAGI. CDR3 size: 18 residues. V shed 0 bases and J 8 bases; nucleotides not matched to a gene: 15. As DNA, the CDR3 is TGTGCCAGCAGTTACTCGCACCCGGGACAAGGACAGGAGGAAAAACTGTTTTTT. Translating it yields CASSYSHPGQGQEEKLFF.